This is a list of T cell receptor beta chains from one sample in a study of blood T cell repertoires in COVID-19. Generated by immunoSEQ multiplex PCR, the TCRdb table keeps only in-frame clones and is missing some. The sample lists tens of thousands of clones, approximately 86% occurring once. Sequencing was done on a sample of peripheral blood. Source of these receptors: a human donor in a cohort sampled during active COVID-19. CDR3s include the opening cysteine and the closing phenylalanine or tryptophan.

CASSQTMDTQYF	TRBV2	TRBJ2-3
CASSYSLGQSNSPLHF	TRBV6-5	TRBJ1-6
CATGGGRGYNEQFF	TRBV24-1	TRBJ2-1
CASSQGQAERNEQFF	TRBV3-1/TRBV3-2	TRBJ2-1
CASSVETYEQYF	TRBV2	TRBJ2-7
CATSKGGGGYGYTF	TRBV15	TRBJ1-2
CASSGAGVADTQYF	TRBV10-2	TRBJ2-3
CASSEGQGNTGELFF	TRBV11-2	TRBJ2-2
CASSQAPPDTQYF	TRBV3-1/TRBV3-2	TRBJ2-3
CASSSPVGGRTDTQYF	TRBV6-5	TRBJ2-3
CSVALAGGRGSTDTQYF	TRBV29-1	TRBJ2-3
CASSHQGPYNEQFF	TRBV19	TRBJ2-1
CASSDGRGAYNSPLHF	TRBV5-4	TRBJ1-6
CASSPYLTGTQGYTF	TRBV7-2	TRBJ1-2
CASRTTAYTEAFF	TRBV6-5	TRBJ1-1
CASSYSGQGSYEQYF	TRBV6-6	TRBJ2-7
CASTQGGQYEQYF	TRBV28	TRBJ2-7